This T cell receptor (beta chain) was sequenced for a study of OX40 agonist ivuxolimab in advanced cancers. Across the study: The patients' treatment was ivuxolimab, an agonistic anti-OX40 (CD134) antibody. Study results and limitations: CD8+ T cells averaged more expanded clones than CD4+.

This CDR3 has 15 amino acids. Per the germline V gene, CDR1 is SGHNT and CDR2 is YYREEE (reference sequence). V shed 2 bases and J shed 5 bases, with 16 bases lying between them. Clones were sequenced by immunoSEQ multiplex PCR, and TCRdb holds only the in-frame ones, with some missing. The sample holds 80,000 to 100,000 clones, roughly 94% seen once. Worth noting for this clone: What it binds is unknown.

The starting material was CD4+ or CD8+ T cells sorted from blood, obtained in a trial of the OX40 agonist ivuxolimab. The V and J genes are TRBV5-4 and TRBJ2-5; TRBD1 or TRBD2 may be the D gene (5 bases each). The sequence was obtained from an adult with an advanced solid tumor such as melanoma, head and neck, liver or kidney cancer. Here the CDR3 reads CASSFQVAGAETQYF. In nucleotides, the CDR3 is TGTGCCAGCAGCTTCCAGGTGGCCGGGGCGGAGACCCAGTACTTC.